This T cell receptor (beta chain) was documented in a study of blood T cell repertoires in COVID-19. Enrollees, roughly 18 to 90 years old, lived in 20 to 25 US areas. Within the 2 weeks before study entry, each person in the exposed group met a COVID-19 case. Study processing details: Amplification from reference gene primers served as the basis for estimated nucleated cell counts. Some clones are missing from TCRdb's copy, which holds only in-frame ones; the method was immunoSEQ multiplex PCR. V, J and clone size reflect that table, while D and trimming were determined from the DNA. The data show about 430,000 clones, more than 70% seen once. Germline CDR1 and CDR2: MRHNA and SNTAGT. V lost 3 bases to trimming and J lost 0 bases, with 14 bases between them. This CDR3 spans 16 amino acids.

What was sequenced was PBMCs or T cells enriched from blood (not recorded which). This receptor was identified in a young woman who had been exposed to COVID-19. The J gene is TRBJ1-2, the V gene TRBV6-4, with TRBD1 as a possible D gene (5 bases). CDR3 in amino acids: CASSEVPGPTNYGYTF. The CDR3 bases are TGTGCCAGCAGTGAGGTGCCAGGGCCTACTAACTATGGCTACACCTTC.